Described below is a single T cell receptor beta chain sequence and its context. Its antigen is not identified. These data come from a study of response to subunit inactivated influenza vaccine. The study, taken as a whole, reports: Authors suggested each seasonal flu vaccination may recruit only limited numbers of new T cells.

TCRdb independently ran MiXCR on the RT-PCR reads; one entry per CDR3 protein. Of a few hundred thousand distinct CDR3 sequences listed, 7.2% are singletons. Germline loops: CDR1 MGHRA, CDR2 YSYEKL. V lost 1 base and J 3 bases, leaving 10 bases between the germline ends. The CDR3 is 16 residues long. The chain couples TRBV4-1 to TRBJ1-6; D is uncertain. Sequenced here: PBMCs from blood, sampled less than 25 months after vaccination. The receptor was isolated from a man aged 50 to 69 who received an inactivated influenza vaccine. CDR3 in DNA: TGCGCCAGCAGCCAAGTGGTGACGGACTATAATTCACCCCTCCACTTT. It codes for CASSQVVTDYNSPLHF.